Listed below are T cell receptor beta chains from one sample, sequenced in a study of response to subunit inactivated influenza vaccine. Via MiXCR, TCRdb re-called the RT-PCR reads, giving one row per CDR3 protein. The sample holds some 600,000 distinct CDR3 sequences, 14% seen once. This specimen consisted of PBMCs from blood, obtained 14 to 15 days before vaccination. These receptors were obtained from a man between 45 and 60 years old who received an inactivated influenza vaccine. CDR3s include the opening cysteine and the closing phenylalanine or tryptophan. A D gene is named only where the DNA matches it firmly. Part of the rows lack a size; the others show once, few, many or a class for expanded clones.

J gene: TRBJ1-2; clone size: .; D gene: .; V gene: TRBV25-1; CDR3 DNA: TGTGCCAGCAGTGCAACAGGGTGGGAGGGCTACACCTTC; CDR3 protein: CASSATGWEGYTF
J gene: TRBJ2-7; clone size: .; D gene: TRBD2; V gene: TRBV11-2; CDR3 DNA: TGTGCCAGCAGCTCGGGACTAGCGGGGGGGCGCGAGCAGTACTTC; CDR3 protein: CASSSGLAGGREQYF
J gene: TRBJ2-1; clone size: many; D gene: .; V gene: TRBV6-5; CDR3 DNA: TGTGCCAGCAGTCCCTCGGGGGGCCCGCAGTTCTTC; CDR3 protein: CASSPSGGPQFF
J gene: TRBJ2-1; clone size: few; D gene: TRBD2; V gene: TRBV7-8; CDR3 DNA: TGTGCCAGCAGCTTACTTTCGACTAGCGGGATTAATGAGCAGTTCTTC; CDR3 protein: CASSLLSTSGINEQFF
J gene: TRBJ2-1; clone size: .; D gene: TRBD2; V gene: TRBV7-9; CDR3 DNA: TGTGCCAGCAGCTTATCACTAGCGGGGGCTGGGCAGTTCTTC; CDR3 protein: CASSLSLAGAGQFF
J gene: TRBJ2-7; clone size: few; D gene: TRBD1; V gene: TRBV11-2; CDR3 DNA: TGTGCCAGCAGCTTAGCCGGGACAGGCCTATACGAGCAGTACTTC; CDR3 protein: CASSLAGTGLYEQYF
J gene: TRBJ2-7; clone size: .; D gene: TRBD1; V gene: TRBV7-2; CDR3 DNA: TGTGCCAGCAGCTTTTTTTCTGGACAGGGGTGGACCTACGAGCAGTACTTC; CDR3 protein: CASSFFSGQGWTYEQYF
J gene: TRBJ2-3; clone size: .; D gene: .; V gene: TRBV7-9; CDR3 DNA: TGTGCCAGCAGCTTTCATGGTACAGATACGCAGTATTTT; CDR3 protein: CASSFHGTDTQYF
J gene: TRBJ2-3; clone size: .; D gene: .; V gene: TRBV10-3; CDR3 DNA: TGTGCCATCAGTGCGGGGAGGTTTGAGAGCACAGATACGCAGTATTTT; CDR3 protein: CAISAGRFESTDTQYF
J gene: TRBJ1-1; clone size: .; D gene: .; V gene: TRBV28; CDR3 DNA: TGTGCCAGCAGACGCACCGGGACAATGAGTTACTTT; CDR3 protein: CASRRTGTMSYF
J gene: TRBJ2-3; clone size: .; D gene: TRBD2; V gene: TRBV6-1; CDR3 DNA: TGTGCCAGCAGTCCCAATAGCGGGACTGGCGATACGCAGTATTTT; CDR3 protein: CASSPNSGTGDTQYF
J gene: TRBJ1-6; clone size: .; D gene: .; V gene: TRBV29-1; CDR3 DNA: TGCAGCGTACGGGAGGTGTATAATTCACCCCTCCACTTT; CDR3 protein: CSVREVYNSPLHF
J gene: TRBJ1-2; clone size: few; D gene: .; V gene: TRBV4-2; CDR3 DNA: TGTGCCAGCAGCCAAGATTCGAAGGGGGGAGATGGCTACACCTTC; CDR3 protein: CASSQDSKGGDGYTF